These 5 T cell receptor beta chains were sequenced from one sample in a study of vaccination and CD4 T cells after COVID-19. The treatment was: approximately 9-day PBMC culture with coronavirus spike peptide pools or control peptides (ViraFEST assay). Researchers used the Oncomine TCR Beta short-read assay to sequence DNA from cultured CD4+ T cells. TCRdb re-analysed the PCR reads in MiXCR, keeping a single row per CDR3 protein. The table has about 19,000 distinct CDR3 sequences, around two fifths seen once. Their recognized antigens are unknown. The sequenced sample consisted of cultured CD4+ T cells from blood. The receptors were sampled from a human donor with COVID-19.

This clonotype was picked up a small number of times. The CDR3 region has the DNA TGCAGCGTTGAGGTTGGCAGCCCGCCGGACATTCAGTACTTC. Amino acid sequence: CSVEVGSPPDIQYF. This chain uses TRBV29-1 with TRBJ2-4; D call uncertain. Deletions cut 3 bases from V and 8 bases from J, with 17 bases between. CDR1 SQVTM and CDR2 ANQGSEA come from the germline V gene. The CDR3 loop spans 14 amino acids.

J is TRBJ2-7 and V is TRBV5-1; D not resolved. This CDR3 comprises 15 residues. Looked up from germline, CDR1 is SGHRS and CDR2 is YFSETQ. V lost 0 bases and J 1 base, leaving 11 bases between the germline ends. CDR3 sequence (DNA): TGCGCCAGCAGCTTGGGGCCGGGCGGTTCCTACGAGCAGTACTTC. Translated: CASSLGPGGSYEQYF. Filled out from reference TRBV5-1 and TRBJ2-7, the complete variable domain reads KAGVTQTPRYLIKTRGQQVTLSCSPISGHRSVSWYQQTPGQGLQFLFEYFSETQRNKGNFPGRFSGRQFSNSRSEMNVSTLELGDSALYLCASSLGPGGSYEQYFGPGTRLTVT.

This clonotype was counted a few times. V is TRBV5-1 and J is TRBJ2-5; D uncertain. The V end lost 2 bases, the J end lost 5 bases, and 4 bases lay between the germline ends. CDR1 and CDR2 from the germline V gene are SGHRS and YFSETQ. The CDR3 contains 11 residues. CDR3 residues: CASSFRETQYF. For the CDR3, the DNA is TGCGCCAGCAGCTTTAGGGAGACCCAGTACTTC.

This chain links TRBV7-2 with TRBJ1-3; possibly TRBD1 for D (5 bases). Trimming cost V 5 bases and J 4 bases, with 9 bases left between them. CDR3 length equals 13 residues. Germline V gives CDR1 SGHTA, CDR2 FQGNSA. CDR3 DNA: TGTGCCAGCAGCACAAACAGGGGAAACACCATATATTTT. Its translation is CASSTNRGNTIYF.

The chain couples TRBV5-4 to TRBJ1-1; 8 bases are shared with TRBD1. Trimming removed 5 bases from V and 5 bases from J; junction bases left unmatched: 8. The CDR3 loop spans 14 amino acids. The germline V gene encodes CDR1 SGHNT and CDR2 YYREEE (reference sequence). This chain's CDR3 is CASSQQGERTEAFF. In DNA, the CDR3 is TGTGCCAGCAGTCAACAGGGGGAGAGGACTGAAGCTTTCTTT.